This T cell receptor (beta chain) was identified in a study of post-analysis software for immune sequencing data. Broader study findings: There were about 5 TRBV segments more frequent in patients than controls, and TRBV5-6, TRBV5-1 and TRBV20-1 were among them. Strong co-clustering by F measure was seen for same-batch samples. Patients with multiple sclerosis recorded significantly lower normalized Chao1 diversity than controls, the study found.

CDR1 and CDR2 (germline): SGHRS, YFSETQ. J gave up 2 bases and V 2 bases, and 4 bases lay outside the gene matches. The CDR3 contains 14 residues. About this clonotype itself: Its target is not known.

TCR beta cDNA libraries had unique molecular identifiers. TCRdb reprocessed the PCR reads with MiXCR, giving one entry per CDR3 protein. The sample holds some 500,000 distinct CDR3 sequences, approximately 46% seen once. This TCR was recovered from a girl between 5 and 17 years old with multiple sclerosis. The chain carries TRBV5-1 and TRBJ2-7, with 7 nucleotides matching TRBD1. Sequencing input: blood. The CDR3 protein is CASSFRQGAYEQYF. The CDR3 bases are TGCGCCAGCAGCTTCAGGCAGGGGGCCTACGAGCAGTACTTC.